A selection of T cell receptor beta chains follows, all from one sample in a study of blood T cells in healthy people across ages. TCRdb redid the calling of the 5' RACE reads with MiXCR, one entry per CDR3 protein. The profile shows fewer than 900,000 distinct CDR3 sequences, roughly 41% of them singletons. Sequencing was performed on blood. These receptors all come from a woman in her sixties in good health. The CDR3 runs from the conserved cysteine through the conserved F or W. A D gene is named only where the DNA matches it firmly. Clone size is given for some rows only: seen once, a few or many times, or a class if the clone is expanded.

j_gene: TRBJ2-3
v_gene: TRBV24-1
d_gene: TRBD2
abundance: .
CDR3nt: TGTGCCACCAGTGATATCGCCGGGACTAGCAGCACAGATACGCAGTATTTT
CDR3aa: CATSDIAGTSSTDTQYF

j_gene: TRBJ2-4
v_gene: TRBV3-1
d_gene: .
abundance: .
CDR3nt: TGTGCCAGCAGCCAAGGGACAGCCAAAAACATTCAGTACTTC
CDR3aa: CASSQGTAKNIQYF

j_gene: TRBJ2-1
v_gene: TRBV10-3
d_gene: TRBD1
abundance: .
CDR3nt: TGTGCCATCAGTTGGACAGGGGAGCAGTTCTTC
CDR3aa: CAISWTGEQFF

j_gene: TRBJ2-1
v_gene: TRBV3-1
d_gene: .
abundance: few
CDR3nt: TGTGCCAGCAGCCAAGGGGGGTTTAGCGAGCAGTTCTTC
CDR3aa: CASSQGGFSEQFF

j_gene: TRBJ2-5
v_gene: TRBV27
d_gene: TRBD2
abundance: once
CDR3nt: TGTGCCAGCAATCGCAGCGGGGTGGAGACCCAGTACTTC
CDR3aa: CASNRSGVETQYF

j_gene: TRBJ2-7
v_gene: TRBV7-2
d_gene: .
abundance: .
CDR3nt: TGTGCCAGCAGCCCCAGGGGCGAGGTCCGGGGAGCGAGCTCCTACAATGAGCAGTACTTC
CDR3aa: CASSPRGEVRGASSYNEQYF

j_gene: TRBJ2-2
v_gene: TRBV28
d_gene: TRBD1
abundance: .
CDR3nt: TGTGCCAGCAGTACGGGGGGACAGGGAGGCACCGGGGAGCTGTTTTTT
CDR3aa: CASSTGGQGGTGELFF

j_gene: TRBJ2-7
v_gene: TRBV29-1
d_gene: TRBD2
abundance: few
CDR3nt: TGCAGCGCCGGGACTAGCGGGACTTGGGAGCAGTACTTC
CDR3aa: CSAGTSGTWEQYF

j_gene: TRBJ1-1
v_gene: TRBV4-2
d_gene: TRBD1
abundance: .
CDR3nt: TGTGCCAGCAGCCAAGGACAGGGAGAGCGATGTGGAGCTTTCTTT
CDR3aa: CASSQGQGERCGAFF

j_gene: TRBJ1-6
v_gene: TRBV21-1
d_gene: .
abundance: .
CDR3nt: TGTGCCAGCGGCCGGGACATCTATAATTCCCCCCTCCACTTT
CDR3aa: CASGRDIYNSPLHF

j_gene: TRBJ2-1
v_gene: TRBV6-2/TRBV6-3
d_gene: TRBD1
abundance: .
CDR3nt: TGTGCCAGCAGGGACAGGGGGCTTTACAATGAGCAGTTCTTC
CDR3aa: CASRDRGLYNEQFF

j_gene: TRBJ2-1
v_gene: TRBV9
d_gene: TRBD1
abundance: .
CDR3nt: TGTGCCAGCAGCGTAGACTCGACAGGGGTTACCTACAATGAGCAGTTCTTC
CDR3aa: CASSVDSTGVTYNEQFF

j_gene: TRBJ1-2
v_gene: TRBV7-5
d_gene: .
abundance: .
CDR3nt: .
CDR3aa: CTSVSEAPGQLYGYTF

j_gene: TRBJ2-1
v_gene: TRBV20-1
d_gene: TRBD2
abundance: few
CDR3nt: TGCAGTGCTGAGGCTAGCGGGAGAATTTCCAATGAGCAGTTCTTC
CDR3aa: CSAEASGRISNEQFF

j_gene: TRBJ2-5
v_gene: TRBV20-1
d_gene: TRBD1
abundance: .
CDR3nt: TGCAGTGCACCGGGACAGGGGGCGGGAGAGACCCAGTACTTC
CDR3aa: CSAPGQGAGETQYF

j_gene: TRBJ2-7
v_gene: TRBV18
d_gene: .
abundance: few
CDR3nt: TGTGCCAGCTCACCCGCGGGGACCTACGAGCAGTACTTC
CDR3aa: CASSPAGTYEQYF

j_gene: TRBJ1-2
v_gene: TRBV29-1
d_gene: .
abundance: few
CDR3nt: TGCAGCGTGGAGTCGAGATATGGCTACACCTTC
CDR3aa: CSVESRYGYTF

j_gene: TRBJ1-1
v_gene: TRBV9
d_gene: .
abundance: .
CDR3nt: TGTGCCAGCAGCGCCGGACCTTTGAACACTGAAGCTTTCTTT
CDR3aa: CASSAGPLNTEAFF

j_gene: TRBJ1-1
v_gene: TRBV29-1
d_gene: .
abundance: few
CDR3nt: TGCAGCGTTATAACCCCGAACACTGAAGCTTTCTTT
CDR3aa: CSVITPNTEAFF

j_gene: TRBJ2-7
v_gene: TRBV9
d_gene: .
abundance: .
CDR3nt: TGTGCCAGCAGCGTAGATTGGGGGCCCAACGAGCAGTACTTC
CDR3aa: CASSVDWGPNEQYF

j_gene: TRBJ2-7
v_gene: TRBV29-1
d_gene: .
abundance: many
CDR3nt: TGCAGCGTTGAAGATCTCTCCTACGAGCAGTACTTC
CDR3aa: CSVEDLSYEQYF

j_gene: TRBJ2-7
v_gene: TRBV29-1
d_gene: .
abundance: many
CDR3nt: TGCAGCGTTACCTCCGGGAGCAGCCACGAGCAGTACTTC
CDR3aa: CSVTSGSSHEQYF

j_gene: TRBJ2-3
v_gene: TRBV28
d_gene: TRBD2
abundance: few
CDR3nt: TGTGCCAGCAGTTTCGGTAGCGGGAGAGTTGGGTTCACAGATACGCAGTATTTT
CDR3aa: CASSFGSGRVGFTDTQYF

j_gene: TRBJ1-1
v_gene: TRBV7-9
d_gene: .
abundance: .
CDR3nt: TGTGCCAGCAGCTTAGGAGGGGGTGGCACTGAAGCTTTCTTT
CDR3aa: CASSLGGGGTEAFF

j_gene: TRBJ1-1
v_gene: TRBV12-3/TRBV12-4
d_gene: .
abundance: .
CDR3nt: TGTGCCAGCAGTTTAAGTTCCACTGAAGCTTTCTTT
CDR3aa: CASSLSSTEAFF

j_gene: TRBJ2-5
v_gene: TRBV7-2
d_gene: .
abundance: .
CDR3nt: TGTGCCAGCAGTTCCAACAGGGCATCAGAGACCCAGTACTTC
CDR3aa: CASSSNRASETQYF

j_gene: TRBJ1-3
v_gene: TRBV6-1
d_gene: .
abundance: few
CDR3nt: TGTGCCAGCACCCCGAATGGAAACACCATATATTTT
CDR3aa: CASTPNGNTIYF

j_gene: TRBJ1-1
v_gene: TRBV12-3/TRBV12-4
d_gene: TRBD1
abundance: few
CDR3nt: TGTGCCAGCGGGGACCCGGACAGGGCAGGTACTGAAGCTTTCTTT
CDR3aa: CASGDPDRAGTEAFF

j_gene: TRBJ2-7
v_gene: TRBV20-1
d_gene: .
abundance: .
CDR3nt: TGCAGTGCTACGGCAGGGCTCGAGCAGTACTTC
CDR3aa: CSATAGLEQYF

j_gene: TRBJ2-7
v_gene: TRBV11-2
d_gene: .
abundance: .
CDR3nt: TGTGCCAGCAGCCACCGTGAGGGGGTGAGCTACGAGCAGTACTTC
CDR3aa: CASSHREGVSYEQYF

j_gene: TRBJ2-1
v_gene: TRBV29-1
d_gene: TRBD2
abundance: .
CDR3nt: TGCAGCGTGAGGGCCCTAGCGGGAGATGCTAACAAGGGTGAGCAGTTCTTC
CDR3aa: CSVRALAGDANKGEQFF

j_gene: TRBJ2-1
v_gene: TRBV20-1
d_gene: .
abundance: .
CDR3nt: TGCAGTGCTAGTGGCCTTAGGCTAGCGACGTACAATGAGCAGTTCTTC
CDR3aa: CSASGLRLATYNEQFF

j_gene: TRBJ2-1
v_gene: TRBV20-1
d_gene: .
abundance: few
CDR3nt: TGCAGTGGCATCGTACGTTCCTACAATGAGCAGTTCTTC
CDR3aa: CSGIVRSYNEQFF

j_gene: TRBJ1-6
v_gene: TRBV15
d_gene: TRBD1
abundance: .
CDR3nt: TGTGCCACCAGGAAGACAGGGGGCGCATGGAATTCACCCCTCCACTTT
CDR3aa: CATRKTGGAWNSPLHF

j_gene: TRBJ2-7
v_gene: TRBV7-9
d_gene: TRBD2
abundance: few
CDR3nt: TGTGCCAGCAGCTTTGGTCAAGTGAGCGGGAGGGCGGACGAGCAGTACTTC
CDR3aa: CASSFGQVSGRADEQYF

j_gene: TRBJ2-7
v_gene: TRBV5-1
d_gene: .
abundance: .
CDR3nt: TGCGCCAGCAGCTTAGGGCAGCCGCGACTCTCCTACGAGCAGTACTTC
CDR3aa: CASSLGQPRLSYEQYF

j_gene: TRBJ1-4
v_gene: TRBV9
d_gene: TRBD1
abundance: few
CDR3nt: TGTGCCAGCAGCGAGGGAGGGGGCCTCCTTGCAACTAATGAAAAACTGTTTTTT
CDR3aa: CASSEGGGLLATNEKLFF

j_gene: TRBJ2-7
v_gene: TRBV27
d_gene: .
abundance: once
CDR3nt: TGTGCCAGCAGTTTATTCGGCGGGAACTACGAGCAGTACTTC
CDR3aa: CASSLFGGNYEQYF

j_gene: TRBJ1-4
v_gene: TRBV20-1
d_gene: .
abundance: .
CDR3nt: TGCAGTGCTAGAAGGACAGAGGCTAATGAAAAACTGTTTTTT
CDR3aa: CSARRTEANEKLFF

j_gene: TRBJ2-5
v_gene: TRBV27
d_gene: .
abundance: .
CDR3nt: TGTGCCAGCAGTTTGGCTTTATCAGGCGAAGAGACCCAGTACTTC
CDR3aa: CASSLALSGEETQYF

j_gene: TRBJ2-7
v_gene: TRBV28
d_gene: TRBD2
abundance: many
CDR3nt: TGTGCCAGCAGTCTGACTAGCCCCTACGAGCAGTACTTC
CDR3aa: CASSLTSPYEQYF

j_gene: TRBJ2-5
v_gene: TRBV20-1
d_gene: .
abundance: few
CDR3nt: TGCAGTGCTAGGCGGGCGGGACCCGTGGGGACCCAGTACTTC
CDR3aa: CSARRAGPVGTQYF

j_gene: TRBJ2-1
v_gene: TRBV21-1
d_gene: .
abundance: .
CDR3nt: TGTGCCAGCAGCAGGGGACTAGCGGGAGGCCCCTTCTCCTACAATGAGCAGTTCTTC
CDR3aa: CASSRGLAGGPFSYNEQFF

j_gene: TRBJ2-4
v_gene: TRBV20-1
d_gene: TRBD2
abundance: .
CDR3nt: TGCAGTGTAGCGGGAGTCGGCAAAAACATTCGGTACTTC
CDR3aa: CSVAGVGKNIRYF

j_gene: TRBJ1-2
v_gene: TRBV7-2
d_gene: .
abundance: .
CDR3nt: TGTGCCAGCAGCCCAAAGGGTTTGGGGAAGGAGACATATGGCTACACCTTC
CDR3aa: CASSPKGLGKETYGYTF

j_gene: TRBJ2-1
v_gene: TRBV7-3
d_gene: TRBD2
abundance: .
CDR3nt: TGTGCCAGCAGCTTCAGGCCTAGCGGAACCCCCAATGAGCAGTTCTTC
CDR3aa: CASSFRPSGTPNEQFF

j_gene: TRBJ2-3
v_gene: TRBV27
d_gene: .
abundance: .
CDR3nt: TGTGCCAGCAGCTTTAGGTTGCGTTTCGCTAGCACAGATACGCAGTATTTT
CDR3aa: CASSFRLRFASTDTQYF

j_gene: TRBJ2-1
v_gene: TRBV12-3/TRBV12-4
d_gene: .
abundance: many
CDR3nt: TGTGCCAGCAGTTTCGGAGGGAATGAGCAGTTCTTC
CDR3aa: CASSFGGNEQFF

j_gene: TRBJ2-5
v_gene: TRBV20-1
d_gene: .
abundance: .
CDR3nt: TGCAGTGCCACCCCTGCAGGGGAAGTGGAGACCCAGTACTTC
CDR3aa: CSATPAGEVETQYF

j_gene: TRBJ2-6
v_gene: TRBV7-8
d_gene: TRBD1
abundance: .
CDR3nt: TGTGCCAGCAGCTCTGGGGACAGGGGCCTTTGGGCCAACGTCCTGACTTTC
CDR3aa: CASSSGDRGLWANVLTF

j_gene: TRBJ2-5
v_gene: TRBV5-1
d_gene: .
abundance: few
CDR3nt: TGCGCCAGCAGCTGGGAATCCCCAGAGACCCAGTACTTC
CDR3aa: CASSWESPETQYF

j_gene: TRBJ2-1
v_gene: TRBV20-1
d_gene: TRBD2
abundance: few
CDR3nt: TGCAGTGCTAGCGGACTAGCGAATATCTACAATGAGCAGTTCTTC
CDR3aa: CSASGLANIYNEQFF

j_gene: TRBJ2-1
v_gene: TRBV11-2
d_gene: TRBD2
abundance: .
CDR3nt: TGTGCCAGCAGCTCCCCCGTTGGGCGGGAGTTTTACTATGAGCAGTTCTTC
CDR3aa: CASSSPVGREFYYEQFF

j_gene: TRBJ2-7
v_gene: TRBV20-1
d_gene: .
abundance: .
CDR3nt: TGCAGTGCTAGAGGCCTTAGGGGTAGCGGATACGAGCAGTACTTC
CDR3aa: CSARGLRGSGYEQYF